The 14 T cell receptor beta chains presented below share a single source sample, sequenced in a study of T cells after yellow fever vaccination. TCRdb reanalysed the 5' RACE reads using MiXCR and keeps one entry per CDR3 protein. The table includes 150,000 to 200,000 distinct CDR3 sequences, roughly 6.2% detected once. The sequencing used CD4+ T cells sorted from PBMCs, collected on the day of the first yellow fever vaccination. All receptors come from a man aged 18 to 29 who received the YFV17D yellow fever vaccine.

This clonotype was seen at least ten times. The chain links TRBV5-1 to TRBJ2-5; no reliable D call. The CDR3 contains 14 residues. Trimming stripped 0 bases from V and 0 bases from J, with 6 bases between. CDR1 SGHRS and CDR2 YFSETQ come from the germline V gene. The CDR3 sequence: CASSLGVDQETQYF. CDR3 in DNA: TGCGCCAGCAGCTTGGGAGTCGACCAAGAGACCCAGTACTTC. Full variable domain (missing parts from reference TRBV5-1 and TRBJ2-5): KAGVTQTPRYLIKTRGQQVTLSCSPISGHRSVSWYQQTPGQGLQFLFEYFSETQRNKGNFPGRFSGRQFSNSRSEMNVSTLELGDSALYLCASSLGVDQETQYFGPGTRLLVL.

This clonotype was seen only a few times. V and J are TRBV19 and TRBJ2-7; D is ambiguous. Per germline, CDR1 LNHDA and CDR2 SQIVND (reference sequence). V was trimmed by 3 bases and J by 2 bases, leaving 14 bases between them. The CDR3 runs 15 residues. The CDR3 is CASSMRQIMAYEQYV. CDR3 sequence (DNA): TGTGCCAGTAGTATGAGGCAGATCATGGCCTACGAGCAGTACGTC.

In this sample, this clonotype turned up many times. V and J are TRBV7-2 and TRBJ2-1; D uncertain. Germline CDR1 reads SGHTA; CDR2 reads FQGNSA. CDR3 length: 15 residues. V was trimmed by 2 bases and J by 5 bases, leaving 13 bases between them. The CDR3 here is CASSLLPINHNEQFF. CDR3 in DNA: TGTGCCAGCAGCTTACTACCTATAAACCACAATGAGCAGTTCTTC.

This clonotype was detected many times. The CDR3 loop is CASSGFSDSLSTEAFF. In DNA, the CDR3 is TGTGCCAGCAGCGGTTTCTCGGACAGTTTGAGTACTGAAGCTTTCTTT. This chain connects TRBV21-1 to TRBJ1-1; the table's D gene call, TRBD1, was not cross checked with the DNA. TRBV21-1 is deemed a pseudogene. The CDR3 totals 16 residues.

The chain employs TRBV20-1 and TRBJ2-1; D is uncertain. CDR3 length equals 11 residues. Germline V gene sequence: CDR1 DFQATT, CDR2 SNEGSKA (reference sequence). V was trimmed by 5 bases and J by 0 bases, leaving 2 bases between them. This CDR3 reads CSAASYNEQFF. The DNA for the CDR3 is TGCAGTGCTGCCTCCTACAATGAGCAGTTCTTC.

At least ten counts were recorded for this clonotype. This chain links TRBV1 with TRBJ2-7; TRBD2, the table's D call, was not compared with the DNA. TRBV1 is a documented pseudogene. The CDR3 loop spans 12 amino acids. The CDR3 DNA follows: TGCACCAGCAGCCAGGCCCCCTACGAGCAGTACGTC. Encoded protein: CTSSQAPYEQYV.

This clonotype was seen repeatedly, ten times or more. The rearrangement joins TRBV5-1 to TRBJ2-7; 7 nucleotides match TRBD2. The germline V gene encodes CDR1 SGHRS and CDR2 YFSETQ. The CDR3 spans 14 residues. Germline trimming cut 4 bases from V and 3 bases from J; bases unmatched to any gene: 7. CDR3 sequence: CASSPRTSDYEQYF. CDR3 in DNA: TGCGCCAGCAGCCCCCGGACTAGTGACTACGAGCAGTACTTC.

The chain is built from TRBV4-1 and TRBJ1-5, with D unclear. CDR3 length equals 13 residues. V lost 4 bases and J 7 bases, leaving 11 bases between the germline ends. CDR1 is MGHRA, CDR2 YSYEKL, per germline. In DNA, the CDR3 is TGCGCCAGCAGCCTCGACGGGCGGCAGCCCCAGCATTTT. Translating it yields CASSLDGRQPQHF.

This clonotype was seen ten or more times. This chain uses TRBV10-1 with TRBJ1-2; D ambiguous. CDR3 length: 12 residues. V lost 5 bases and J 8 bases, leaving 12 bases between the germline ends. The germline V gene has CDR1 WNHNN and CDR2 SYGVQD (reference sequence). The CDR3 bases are TGCGCCAGCAGTAACGGGATCGGAGGCTACACCTTC. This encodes CASSNGIGGYTF.

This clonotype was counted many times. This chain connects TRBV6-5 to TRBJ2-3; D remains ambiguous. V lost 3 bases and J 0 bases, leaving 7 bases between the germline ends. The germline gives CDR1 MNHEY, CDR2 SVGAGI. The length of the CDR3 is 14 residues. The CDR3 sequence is CASSYGRSTDTQYF. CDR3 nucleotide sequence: TGTGCCAGCAGTTATGGACGGAGCACAGATACGCAGTATTTT.

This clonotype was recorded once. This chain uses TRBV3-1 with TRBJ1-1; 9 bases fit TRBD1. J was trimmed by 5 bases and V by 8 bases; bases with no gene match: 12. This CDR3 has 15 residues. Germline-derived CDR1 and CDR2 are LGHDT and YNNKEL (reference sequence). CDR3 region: CASCWRGQGITEAFF. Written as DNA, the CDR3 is TGTGCCAGCTGCTGGCGCGGACAGGGGATTACTGAAGCTTTCTTT.

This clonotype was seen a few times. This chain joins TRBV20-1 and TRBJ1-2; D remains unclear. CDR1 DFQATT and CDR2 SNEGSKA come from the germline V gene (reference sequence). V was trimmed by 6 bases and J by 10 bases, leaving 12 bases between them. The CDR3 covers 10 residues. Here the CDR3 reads CSARLTPYTF. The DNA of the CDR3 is TGCAGTGCAAGGCTTACCCCCTACACCTTC.

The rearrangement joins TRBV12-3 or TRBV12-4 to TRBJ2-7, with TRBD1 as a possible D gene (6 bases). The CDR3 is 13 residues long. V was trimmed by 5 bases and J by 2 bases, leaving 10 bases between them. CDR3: CASSPGDTYEQYF. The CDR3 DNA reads TGTGCCAGCAGTCCCGGGGACACCTACGAGCAGTACTTC.

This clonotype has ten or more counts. CDR3 residues: CATSRVTGGVNEQFF. The CDR3 nucleotides read TGTGCCACCAGCAGAGTAACAGGGGGTGTCAATGAGCAGTTCTTC. The chain couples TRBV15 to TRBJ2-1, with 8 bases fitting TRBD1. The V and J ends lost 1 base and 6 bases, in that order; junction bases with no gene match: 5. The germline V gene encodes CDR1 LNHNV and CDR2 YYDKDF (reference sequence). The CDR3 totals 15 residues. Using reference TRBV15 and TRBJ2-1 for the parts outside the CDR3, the full variable domain is DAMVIQNPRYQVTQFGKPVTLSCSQTLNHNVMYWYQQKSSQAPKLLFHYYDKDFNNEADTPDNFQSRRPNTSFCFLDIRSPGLGDTAMYLCATSRVTGGVNEQFFGPGTRLTVL.